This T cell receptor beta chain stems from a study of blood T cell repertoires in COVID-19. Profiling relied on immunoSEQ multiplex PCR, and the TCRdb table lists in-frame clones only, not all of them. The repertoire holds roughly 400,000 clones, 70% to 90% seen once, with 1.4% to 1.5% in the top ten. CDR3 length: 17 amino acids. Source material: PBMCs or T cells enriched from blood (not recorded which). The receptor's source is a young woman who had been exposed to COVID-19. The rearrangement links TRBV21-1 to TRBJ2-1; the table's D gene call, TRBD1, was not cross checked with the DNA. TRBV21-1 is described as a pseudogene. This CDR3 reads CASSGRDDRGSYNEQFF. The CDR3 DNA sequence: TGTGCCAGCAGCGGGCGGGATGACAGGGGATCCTACAATGAGCAGTTCTTC.